The next 17 T cell receptor beta chains were all read from a single sample in a study of blood T cell repertoires in COVID-19. TCRdb's table, derived via immunoSEQ multiplex PCR, lists solely in-frame clones and lacks some. The repertoire consists of around 120,000 clones, with 75% to 90% occurring once and the leading ten covering less than 30%. The source material was peripheral blood. The receptors were gathered from a woman in her sixties or seventies with acute or convalescent COVID-19.

This clone has only one observation. This sequence joins TRBV28 and TRBJ2-7; TRBD2 matches 7 bases. The germline gives CDR1 MDHEN, CDR2 SYDVKM. CDR3 size: 13 residues. Trimming removed 7 bases from V and 3 bases from J; junction bases left unmatched: 6. CDR3 in amino acids: CASKPGGIYEQYF. The CDR3, as DNA: TGTGCCAGCAAACCCGGGGGGATCTACGAGCAGTACTTC.

V and J are TRBV7-9 and TRBJ2-2, with D perhaps matching TRBD1 (6 bases). The CDR3 loop spans 15 amino acids. Trimming took 5 bases from V and 2 from J, leaving 12 bases between them. The germline V gene has CDR1 SEHNR and CDR2 FQNEAQ (reference sequence). CDR3: CASSRDRTNTGELFF. For the CDR3, the DNA is TGTGCCAGCAGCAGAGACAGGACTAACACCGGGGAGCTGTTTTTT.

The genes are TRBV6-5 and TRBJ1-2; 7 bases line up with TRBD1. The V segment lost 5 bases and the J segment 3 bases; nucleotides outside the gene matches: 3. There are 13 residues in the CDR3. In germline, CDR1 is MNHEY, CDR2 SVGAGI. For the CDR3, the DNA is TGTGCCAGCAGTACAACAGGGGACTATGGCTACACCTTC. Protein sequence: CASSTTGDYGYTF.

The chain carries TRBV30 and TRBJ1-6; 7 positions agree with TRBD1. V gave up 5 bases and J gave up 7 bases; unmatched junction bases: 8. CDR1 and CDR2 from the germline V gene are GTSNPN and SVGIG (reference sequence). The CDR3 contains 14 residues. The CDR3 sequence is CAWAPGQRNSPLHF. In nucleotides, the CDR3 is TGTGCCTGGGCCCCGGGACAGAGAAATTCACCCCTCCACTTT.

V is TRBV28 and J is TRBJ1-2; perhaps TRBD1 as D (6 bases). The CDR3 sequence is 14 residues long. The germline V gene has CDR1 MDHEN and CDR2 SYDVKM. The V end was cut by 4 bases, the J end by 4 bases, with 13 bases between. CDR3 coding DNA: TGTGCCAGCAGTTCTTACAGGGTCTCCTATGGCTACACCTTC. Protein product: CASSSYRVSYGYTF.

This clone was picked up one time. V usage is TRBV5-1 and J usage is TRBJ2-3; 10 positions match TRBD2. V lost 0 bases, J lost 4 bases, and 14 bases stayed unmatched. This CDR3 has 19 residues. Germline CDR1 is SGHRS and CDR2 is YFSETQ. The CDR3 sequence is CASSLEPPRVLAGADTQYF. For the CDR3, the DNA is TGCGCCAGCAGCTTGGAGCCTCCTCGGGTTCTAGCGGGGGCAGATACGCAGTATTTT.

As to this clone: Other DNA sequences in this specimen translate into the identical CDR3. The CDR3 loop is CASSEGGQGNQPQHF. The DNA of the CDR3 is TGTGCCAGCAGTGAAGGGGGACAGGGGAATCAGCCCCAGCATTTT. The chain is built from TRBV2 and TRBJ1-5; 10 nucleotides align to TRBD1. V dropped 1 base and J dropped 4; count of bases not matched to a gene: 1. This CDR3 comprises 15 residues. In germline, CDR1 is SNHLY, CDR2 FYNNEI.

The chain joins TRBV28 to TRBJ1-5; 9 nucleotides agree with TRBD1. This CDR3 is built from 15 residues. The trim removed 11 bases at V and 2 bases at J, leaving 10 bases unmatched. CDR1 is MDHEN and CDR2 is SYDVKM in the germline V gene. The CDR3 bases are TGTGCCGCCGGGACAGGGATAATCGGCAATCAGCCCCAGCATTTT. It is translated as CAAGTGIIGNQPQHF.

The chain combines TRBV30 with TRBJ2-4; D is unresolved. The germline V and J ends were trimmed by 4 bases and 4 bases, with 11 bases remaining between them. Germline loops: CDR1 GTSNPN, CDR2 SVGIG (reference sequence). The length of the CDR3 is 13 residues. CDR3 coding DNA: TGTGCCTGGAACCCTTTCACTAAAAACATTCAGTACTTC. Translated: CAWNPFTKNIQYF. Complete variable domain (other parts from reference TRBV30 and TRBJ2-4): SQTIHQWPATLVQPVGSPLSLECTVEGTSNPNLYWYRQAAGRGLQLLFYSVGIGQISSEVPQNLSASRPQDRQFILSSKKLLLSDSGFYLCAWNPFTKNIQYFGAGTRLSVL.

The chain combines TRBV24-1 with TRBJ1-5, with 7 nucleotides matching TRBD1. Per germline, CDR1 KGHDR and CDR2 SFDVKD. After removal of 3 bases from V and 3 bases from J, the junction contained 7 bases not matched to a gene. The CDR3 runs 16 residues. The chain's CDR3 is CATSDTSTGSNQPQHF. CDR3 in DNA: TGTGCCACCAGTGATACCTCGACAGGGTCCAATCAGCCCCAGCATTTT.

The rearrangement links TRBV28 to TRBJ1-2; unclear D gene. V was clipped by 2 bases and J by 3 bases, with 10 bases between them. The germline V gene has CDR1 MDHEN and CDR2 SYDVKM. The CDR3 is 14 residues long. The CDR3 coding sequence is TGTGCCAGCAGTTTACCAGTGTCGCACTATGGCTACACCTTC. This translates into CASSLPVSHYGYTF.

This clone is a singleton in its sample. The V call is TRBV28, the J call TRBJ1-1, with no clear D. Germline V gives CDR1 MDHEN, CDR2 SYDVKM. V lost 6 bases, J lost 1 base, and 12 bases lay in between. This CDR3 spans 14 amino acids. The DNA for the CDR3 is TGTGCCAGCAGACAAGGGAGTGGGAACACTGAAGCTTTCTTT. Protein sequence: CASRQGSGNTEAFF.

The chain joins TRBV7-8 to TRBJ1-5; a weak D match, TRBD1 (6 bases). This CDR3 has 15 residues. V gave up 5 bases and J gave up 2 bases, with 13 bases separating them. Germline CDR1 and CDR2: SGHVS and FQNEAQ. CDR3 DNA sequence: TGTGCCAGCAGCAAACCAGGGGTGGGCAATCAGCCCCAGCATTTT. Residues: CASSKPGVGNQPQHF.

This chain joins TRBV19 and TRBJ1-5; D may be TRBD1 (5 bases). In germline, CDR1 is LNHDA, CDR2 SQIVND (reference sequence). V gave up 4 bases and J gave up 7 bases, with 17 bases separating them. The CDR3 has 15 amino acids. CDR3 sequence (DNA): TGTGCCAGTAGTACCGCAGGGATGTTAGACCAGCCCCAGCATTTT. It codes for CASSTAGMLDQPQHF.

The rearrangement uses TRBV11-2 and TRBJ1-5; 8 positions agree with TRBD1. Germline lookup yields CDR1 SGHAT and CDR2 FQNNGV. V was clipped by 5 bases and J by 7 bases; unmatched bases: 10. The CDR3 runs 15 residues. DNA of the CDR3: TGTGCCAGCAGCCTAAACGGACAGGGAAGGCAGCCCCAGCATTTT. Its translation: CASSLNGQGRQPQHF.

V usage is TRBV7-8 and J usage is TRBJ2-7; D gene ambiguous. The CDR3 has 14 amino acids. Germline-derived CDR1 and CDR2 are SGHVS and FQNEAQ. Deletions cut 1 base from V and 4 bases from J, with 11 bases between. CDR3 residues: CASSLGSVGYEQYF. The DNA for the CDR3 is TGTGCCAGCAGCTTAGGATCAGTCGGGTACGAGCAGTACTTC. The full variable domain, with the rest looked up from reference TRBV7-8 and TRBJ2-7, is GAGVSQSPRYKVAKRGQDVALRCDPISGHVSLFWYQQALGQGPEFLTYFQNEAQLDKSGLPSDRFFAERPEGSVSTLKIQRTQQEDSAVYLCASSLGSVGYEQYFGPGTRLTVT.

The chain has TRBV6-5 and TRBJ2-3; 7 bases are a match to TRBD2. With 7 bases clipped from V and 4 bases from J, the junction kept 5 bases outside the gene matches. In germline, CDR1 is MNHEY, CDR2 SVGAGI. The CDR3 is 13 residues long. The CDR3, as DNA: TGTGCCAGCACTGGGGGAGGGGCAGATACGCAGTATTTT. It codes for CASTGGGADTQYF.